The clone carrying this T cell receptor (beta chain) was recorded only once. Its cognate antigen is unknown. The entry originates in a study of shared clonotypes between healthy human individuals. Study-level information: A couple of female and three male donors aged 18 to 49 were enrolled.

Every donor was a Caucasian adult from Nashville, Tennessee. Genomic DNA of every subset was divided equally among multiple immunoSEQ plates. TCRdb's copy holds only in-frame clones and misses some; the assay was immunoSEQ multiplex PCR. The sample lists roughly 330,000 clones; over 65% were seen once. General study results and limits: When compared with the clonotypes that were shared by all four sorted-subset donors, the non-shared clonotypes turned out to have lower generation probabilities.

The V end lost 5 bases, the J end lost 0 bases, and 3 bases lay between the germline ends. Germline CDR1 SGHDT, CDR2 YYEEEE. The CDR3 contains 12 residues. The clonotype was recovered from a man aged 30 to 45 in good health. Sample: memory CD4+ T cells sorted from blood. Subset: CD45RA-negative fraction. This chain links TRBV5-6 with TRBJ1-5; D call uncertain. The chain's CDR3 is CASSYSNQPQHF. As DNA, the CDR3 is TGTGCCAGCAGTTATAGCAATCAGCCCCAGCATTTT.